This record concerns one T cell receptor (beta chain) sequence. The antigen remains undetermined. This CDR3 has 15 residues. The V gene's germline CDR1 is SGHNT and CDR2 YENEEA. Trimming removed 0 bases from V and 3 bases from J, with 12 bases in between. Before sequencing took place, the ViraFEST assay used viral peptide pools to expand antigen-specific CD4+ T cells. Culture proceeded for 9 to 11 days, and CD4+ T cells were then isolated. Between March and December 2020, the person had a SARS-CoV-2 infection that PCR confirmed. The data originate from a study of vaccination effects on CD4 cells after COVID-19. The protocol was immunoSEQ multiplex PCR, while the TCRdb copy is restricted to in-frame clones and leaves out a portion. The top ten clones hold 30% to 40% of a sample with approximately 40,000 clones, around 78% of them seen once.

The V call is TRBV11-3, the J call TRBJ2-7, with D unclear. This sequence originates from a human donor who had a prior SARS-CoV-2 infection. This specimen was CD4+ T cells from PBMCs cultured with a peptide pool, taken before COVID-19 vaccination. The CDR3 DNA is TGTGCCAGCAGCTTAGATATGGGTGGGGACTACGAGCAGTACTTC. Translating gives CASSLDMGGDYEQYF.